This entry lists 22 T cell receptor beta chains sequenced from one sample in a study of cytomegalovirus exposure and HLA in healthy donors. The PCR contained 60 Vbeta and 13 Jbeta primers. Profiling relied on immunoSEQ multiplex PCR, and the TCRdb table lists in-frame clones only, not all of them. The sample holds 90,000 to 110,000 clones; about four fifths are singletons and the top ten take around 2.1%. Sequenced input: PBMCs. The source of these receptors is a woman under 40 in good health and CMV-seronegative.

The table lists this clone with a few counts. This rearrangement joins TRBV19 to TRBJ2-7; 11 bases match TRBD1. Germline CDR1 reads LNHDA; CDR2 reads SQIVND (reference sequence). Germline trimming cut 9 bases from V and 0 bases from J; bases unmatched to any gene: 4. This CDR3 has 14 amino acids. This CDR3 reads CASRGTGGSYEQYF. The DNA of the CDR3 is TGTGCCAGCCGAGGGACAGGGGGCTCCTACGAGCAGTACTTC.

This clone was observed a handful of times. The rearrangement uses TRBV9 and TRBJ2-3, with D tentatively TRBD1 (6 bases). Per germline, CDR1 SGDLS and CDR2 YYNGEE. The CDR3 sequence is 15 residues long. Between the trimmed V and J ends, which lost 4 bases and 5 bases, there was a span of 17 bases. CDR3 nucleotides: TGTGCCAGCAGCTCAGGGGCAGGGAATAGAGATACGCAGTATTTT. Encoded protein: CASSSGAGNRDTQYF.

The chain links TRBV19 to TRBJ2-6; 13 bases are shared with TRBD2. Germline CDR1 and CDR2: LNHDA and SQIVND (reference sequence). The CDR3 spans 16 residues. Unmatched junction bases numbered 3, after V lost 7 bases and J lost 3 bases. The CDR3 spells CASKTSGRLGANVLTF. In nucleotides, the CDR3 is TGTGCCAGTAAGACTAGCGGGAGGCTTGGGGCCAACGTCCTGACTTTC.

V is TRBV7-8 and J is TRBJ1-1; 8 nucleotides line up with TRBD1. The CDR3 loop spans 13 amino acids. With 3 bases clipped from V and 4 bases from J, the junction kept 1 base outside the gene matches. Looked up from germline, CDR1 is SGHVS and CDR2 is FQNEAQ. The DNA of the CDR3 is TGTGCCAGCAGCTTCGACAGGGGCACTGAAGCTTTCTTT. This encodes CASSFDRGTEAFF.

As for this clone: An end of the junction does not agree with germline; a read error may underlie this. Other DNA variants within this sample encode the same CDR3. The chain uses TRBV6-1 and TRBJ1-1, with a possible D match to TRBD1 (5 bases). The CDR3 extends over 14 amino acids. Looked up from germline, CDR1 is MNHNS and CDR2 is SASEGT. The CDR3 sequence is CASSEAGTAMGAFF. CDR3 DNA: TGTGCTAGCAGTGAAGCGGGGACTGCGATGGGGGCTTTCTTT.

The chain links TRBV5-4 to TRBJ2-2, with TRBD2 identical over 11 bases. The germline V gene encodes CDR1 SGHNT and CDR2 YYREEE (reference sequence). The CDR3 is 15 residues long. Losses at the gene ends were 5 bases for V and 3 bases for J; bases not matched to a gene: 3. The CDR3 nucleotides read TGTGCCAGCAGTCCACTAGCGGGAGACACCGGGGAGCTGTTTTTT. It translates to CASSPLAGDTGELFF.

J is TRBJ2-7 and V is TRBV9; D is unresolved. V was trimmed by 3 bases and J by 0 bases, leaving 4 bases between them. Germline V lookup: CDR1 SGDLS, CDR2 YYNGEE. The CDR3 is made up of 12 amino acids. The CDR3 DNA reads TGTGCCAGCAGCGCCAGCTCCTACGAGCAGTACTTC. Translating gives CASSASSYEQYF.

This clone was counted a few times. The chain recombines TRBV4-1 with TRBJ1-1; D call uncertain. CDR3 length: 13 residues. Germline V CDR1 and CDR2: MGHRA, YSYEKL. V was clipped by 5 bases and J by 1 base, with 8 bases between them. DNA of the CDR3: TGCGCCAGCAGCGCCCGTAGGAACACTGAAGCTTTCTTT. Amino acid sequence: CASSARRNTEAFF.

The chain links TRBV7-8 to TRBJ1-5; D is uncertain. CDR3 length: 13 residues. Per germline, CDR1 SGHVS and CDR2 FQNEAQ. Trimming stripped 5 bases from V and 3 bases from J, with 8 bases between. In DNA, the CDR3 is TGTGCCAGCAGCATAACAGACAATCAGCCCCAGCATTTT. Residues: CASSITDNQPQHF.

The chain uses TRBV5-6 and TRBJ1-2, with unresolved D. The germline V gene has CDR1 SGHDT and CDR2 YYEEEE. The CDR3 length is 14 residues. V was shortened by 0 bases and J by 2 bases, with 8 bases between the two germline ends. This CDR3 is CASSLGSGNYGYTF. For the CDR3, the DNA is TGTGCCAGCAGCTTGGGGAGCGGGAACTATGGCTACACCTTC.

For the CDR3, the DNA is TGTGCCAGCTCACCACCGGGAGGCTCTCGGGAGCAGTTCTTC. This sequence encodes CASSPPGGSREQFF. J is TRBJ2-1 and V is TRBV18; D is perhaps TRBD2 (6 bases). V lost 0 bases to trimming and J lost 10 bases, with 13 bases between them. CDR1 KGHSH and CDR2 LQKENI come from the germline V gene. The CDR3 length is 14 residues.

The chain recombines TRBV5-4 with TRBJ2-1; 14 bases align to TRBD2. Germline CDR1 reads SGHNT; CDR2 reads YYREEE (reference sequence). The CDR3 spans 17 residues. J was trimmed by 2 bases and V by 3 bases; bases with no gene match: 4. The CDR3: CASSSGTSGSAYNEQFF. In DNA form, the CDR3 reads TGTGCCAGCAGCTCCGGGACTAGCGGGAGCGCCTACAATGAGCAGTTCTTC. The variable domain in full, with the rest retrieved from reference TRBV5-4 and TRBJ2-1, is ETGVTQSPTHLIKTRGQQVTLRCSSQSGHNTVSWYQQALGQGPQFIFQYYREEENGRGNFPPRFSGLQFPNYSSELNVNALELDDSALYLCASSSGTSGSAYNEQFFGPGTRLTVL.

This chain uses TRBV10-3 with TRBJ1-1, with TRBD1 matching 10 bases. V gave up 6 bases and J gave up 10 bases; unmatched junction bases: 8. The CDR3 sequence is 13 residues long. The V gene's germline CDR1 is ENHRY and CDR2 SYGVKD. CDR3 residues: CAISDRGPGAAFF. CDR3 DNA sequence: TGTGCCATCAGCGACAGGGGGCCGGGGGCAGCTTTCTTT.

This clone was recorded only once. V gene TRBV6-5 combines with J gene TRBJ1-1; tentatively, D is TRBD1 (6 bases). The germline V gene has CDR1 MNHEY and CDR2 SVGAGI. There are 13 residues in the CDR3. Between the trimmed V and J ends, which lost 11 bases and 5 bases, there was a span of 18 bases. DNA for the CDR3: TGTGCCGCCCAGAACAGGGCTGAGACTGAAGCTTTCTTT. Amino acids: CAAQNRAETEAFF.

This chain connects TRBV14 to TRBJ1-1, with 10 bases identical to TRBD1. CDR1 and CDR2 (germline): SGHDN, FVKESK. V trimming: 5 bases; J trimming: 0 bases; junction bases outside the gene matches: 18. This CDR3 spans 20 amino acids. The CDR3: CASSVPVGTGAHFLNTEAFF. Written as DNA, the CDR3 is TGTGCCAGCAGCGTCCCGGTTGGGACAGGGGCCCACTTCCTGAACACTGAAGCTTTCTTT.

There are a few counts of this clone. The J gene is TRBJ2-7, the V gene TRBV2, with 7 bases fitting TRBD2. V was pared by 6 bases and J by 6 bases, with 11 bases of the junction left unmatched. Germline assignment: CDR1 SNHLY and CDR2 FYNNEI. The CDR3 loop spans 14 amino acids. The CDR3 nucleotides read TGTGCCAGCAGGAGGAGTGGACTAGTAGGCGAGCAGTACTTC. It codes for CASRRSGLVGEQYF.

V and J are TRBV5-1 and TRBJ2-6; D unresolved. Germline assignment: CDR1 SGHRS and CDR2 YFSETQ. V lost 0 bases to trimming and J lost 2 bases, with 12 bases between them. The CDR3 totals 17 residues. CDR3 sequence reads: CASSLVSPVTGANVLTF. The CDR3 DNA is TGCGCCAGCAGCTTGGTATCCCCGGTAACTGGGGCCAACGTCCTGACTTTC.

This clone was observed a few times. The rearrangement links TRBV6-4 to TRBJ2-3; D might be TRBD1 (5 bases). Between the trimmed V and J ends, which lost 3 bases and 0 bases, there was a span of 10 bases. CDR3 length equals 15 residues. Germline lookup yields CDR1 MRHNA and CDR2 SNTAGT. Written as DNA, the CDR3 is TGTGCCAGCAGTGAGGGCAGGGCCAGCACAGATACGCAGTATTTT. Amino acid sequence: CASSEGRASTDTQYF.

The J gene is TRBJ1-2, the V gene TRBV19; TRBD1 might be the D (5 bases). The ends were cut back, 2 bases at V and 2 bases at J, with 12 bases in the middle. The CDR3 length is 15 residues. The germline CDR1 and CDR2 sequences are LNHDA and SQIVND (reference sequence). Written as DNA, the CDR3 is TGTGCCAGTAGTATAAATGGGGCCGAGAACTATGGCTACACCTTC. Translating gives CASSINGAENYGYTF.

V and J are TRBV9 and TRBJ2-7; possible D gene TRBD2, 6 bases. The CDR3 loop spans 15 amino acids. The germline V gene has CDR1 SGDLS and CDR2 YYNGEE. V was shortened by 0 bases and J by 2 bases, with 12 bases between the two germline ends. The CDR3 nucleotides read TGTGCCAGCAGCGTAGGAGTAGCGGCTACCTACGAGCAGTACTTC. Protein sequence: CASSVGVAATYEQYF.

The chain joins TRBV5-1 to TRBJ2-3; 7 bases are shared with TRBD2. There are 14 residues in the CDR3. The J segment lost 2 bases and the V segment lost 4 bases, leaving 4 bases of the junction unmatched. Per germline, CDR1 SGHRS and CDR2 YFSETQ. The CDR3 sequence is CASSRSGDTDTQYF. The DNA of the CDR3 is TGCGCCAGCAGCCGGAGCGGGGACACAGATACGCAGTATTTT. The entire variable domain, with the rest obtained from reference TRBV5-1 and TRBJ2-3, is as follows: KAGVTQTPRYLIKTRGQQVTLSCSPISGHRSVSWYQQTPGQGLQFLFEYFSETQRNKGNFPGRFSGRQFSNSRSEMNVSTLELGDSALYLCASSRSGDTDTQYFGPGTRLTVL.

The chain has TRBV5-8 and TRBJ2-5; D remains ambiguous. The CDR3 length is 15 residues. Trimming took off 5 bases at V and 5 bases at J, with 19 bases between the two ends. Germline V gene sequence: CDR1 SGHTS, CDR2 YDEGEE. DNA for the CDR3: TGTGCCAGCAGTTCGACTGGTATAGGTGCGGAGACCCAGTACTTC. This codes for CASSSTGIGAETQYF.